This T cell receptor beta chain was sequenced for a study of CD4 T cells in relation to SARS-CoV-2 and coronaviruses. Study-wide context: Controls used an HIV-1 Nef peptide pool or no peptide.

About this clone: Its cognate antigen is unknown.

This CDR3 is 16 amino acids long. Trimming left V 0 bases short and J 8 bases short, with 19 bases between. CDR1 is MGHRA, CDR2 YSYEKL, per germline. Study-wide results and limits: In roughly 61% of donors, memory CD4+ clonotypes crossrecognized SARS-CoV-2 and at least one common cold coronavirus spike.

Clones were read by immunoSEQ multiplex PCR, and TCRdb kept only the in-frame ones, dropping some. The repertoire includes 20,000 to 25,000 clones, just under 80% of them detected once, and about 15% sits in the top ten. CD4+ T cells from unexposed donors were obtained before the COVID-19 pandemic (2011-2018). Isolation of CD4+ T cells took place after about 9 days in culture. Cells permitting, SARS-CoV-2 S/N and four cold-coronavirus spikes were tested on unexposed-donor CD4+ T cells. On days 3 and 7, cultures got half fresh IL-2 medium. The chain joins TRBV4-1 to TRBJ1-1, with D possibly TRBD1 on 6 matching bases. The sample comprised CD4+ T cells from PBMCs, cultured in vitro. The sequence was collected from a human donor in good health. Here the CDR3 reads CASSQDPPGQGREAFF. The CDR3 region has the DNA TGCGCCAGCAGCCAAGATCCTCCGGGACAAGGCCGGGAAGCTTTCTTT.